This T cell receptor beta chain was documented in a study of blood T cell repertoires in COVID-19. Authors' data handling: By means of reference gene primer amplification, nucleated cell counts were estimated. Repertoires were generated with immunoSEQ multiplex PCR, while TCRdb's copy carries only in-frame clones and drops some. V and J calls and clone size are copied from that table; D and trimming were computed from the DNA. In the table there are nearly 200,000 clones, approximately 84% of which are singletons. Unmatched junction bases numbered 11, after V lost 5 bases and J lost 2 bases. The CDR3 is 16 residues long. In germline, CDR1 is MNHEY, CDR2 SVGEGT.

Input material: peripheral blood. This clonotype was sampled from a human donor with acute or convalescent COVID-19. The donor label of this sample is uncertain. V and J are TRBV6-2 or TRBV6-3 and TRBJ2-7, with 8 bases identical to TRBD2. The DNA for the CDR3 is TGTGCCAGCAGTACATTCAGCGGGAGAGGAACCTACGAGCAGTACTTC. This translates into CASSTFSGRGTYEQYF.